The clone carrying this TCR beta chain was counted between two and nine times. The target antigen is unknown. Sequencing used immunoSEQ multiplex PCR; TCRdb keeps in-frame clones, though not all of them. The top ten clones hold approximately 1.9% of a sample with about 400,000 clones, around nine tenths of them seen once. The data belong to a study of Ad26.COV2.S vaccination and SARS-CoV-2 variants. As for the study in general: Ad26.COV2.S given intramuscularly, once or twice 56 days apart.

CDR3 length: 13 amino acids. Treatment described: some 20 received Ad26.COV2.S at low or high dose, single or two shots; about five received placebo; per-sample allocation not given. Specimen acquisition occurred on day 63 following the initial vaccine or placebo injection. Built on an Ad26 vector, the vaccine expressed Wuhan-strain SARS-CoV-2 spike. Study results and limitations: Compared with placebo recipients, vaccine recipients had higher spike-specific TCR breadth.

The receptor comes from a person aged 18-60 years who received the Ad26.COV2.S COVID-19 vaccine or a placebo. This rearrangement joins TRBV12-2 to TRBJ1-2. TRBV12-2 is assigned pseudogene status. The sample consisted of peripheral blood, taken in a trial of Ad26.COV2.S vaccine versus placebo. CDR3 sequence reads: CASRLKDVNGYTF. The CDR3 DNA sequence: TGTGCAAGTCGCTTAAAGGACGTTAATGGCTACACCTTC.